Listed here are 4 T cell receptor beta chains from one sample, sequenced in a study of T cell repertoires in aging, cancer and after chemotherapy. Multiplex touch-down PCR with TRB-A/B primers amplified rearranged V-D-J TRB sequences. Each CDR3 protein gets one entry after TCRdb re-called the multiplex PCR reads with MiXCR. The sample gives 4,000 to 5,500 distinct CDR3 sequences, about 35% of which show up once; about 49% is in the top ten. Amplification of TCR beta used genomic DNA extracted from peripheral blood. Input material: blood. Receptor source: a human donor with a blood cancer.

The V and J genes are TRBV6-5 and TRBJ2-5; 10 bases fit TRBD2. This CDR3 comprises 19 residues. Germline-derived CDR1 and CDR2 are MNHEY and SVGAGI. The ends lost 5 bases at V and 9 bases at J; junction bases unmatched: 24. The CDR3 DNA sequence: TGTGCCAGCAGTGAAGGCGCTAGCGGGGGCCCTACATGGCGGCAGGCCCAGTACTTC. Amino acid sequence: CASSEGASGGPTWRQAQYF.

This clonotype turned up a few times. The chain joins TRBV27 to TRBJ2-5, with TRBD2 identical over 8 bases. Germline values: CDR1 MNHEY, CDR2 SMNVEV (reference sequence). The CDR3 sequence is 16 residues long. Unmatched junction bases numbered 8, after V lost 4 bases and J lost 1 base. Written as DNA, the CDR3 is TGTGCCAGCAGTTCAGCAGCGGGGGCCGTCCAAGAGACCCAGTACTTC. It yields the protein CASSSAAGAVQETQYF.

The genes are TRBV27 and TRBJ2-7; 7 bases are a match to TRBD2. This CDR3 is 15 amino acids long. CDR1 and CDR2 (germline): MNHEY, SMNVEV (reference sequence). V trimming: 4 bases; J trimming: 2 bases; junction bases outside the gene matches: 8. This CDR3 reads CASSSRGLPTYEQYF. In DNA, the CDR3 is TGTGCCAGCAGTTCTCGGGGACTACCAACCTACGAGCAGTACTTC.

The V and J genes are TRBV5-1 and TRBJ2-5; D possibly uses TRBD1 or TRBD2 (5 bases each). V lost 3 bases to trimming and J lost 2 bases, with 8 bases between them. Germline-derived CDR1 and CDR2 are SGHRS and YFSETQ. This CDR3 region has 13 residues. The CDR3 DNA is TGCGCCAGCAGCTATGGGGGACAAGAGACCCAGTACTTC. Its translation is CASSYGGQETQYF.